This TCR beta chain was sequenced for a study of blood T cell repertoires in COVID-19. Study context: T cells, B-cell-depleted T cells, or PBMCs provided the cDNA or gDNA that served as material.

Per the original data handling: Quantification of nucleated cells was approximated via reference gene primer amplification. The protocol was immunoSEQ multiplex PCR, while the TCRdb copy is restricted to in-frame clones and leaves out a portion. V and J calls and clone size are as listed in that table; D and trimming were resolved from the DNA. The sample consists of 130,000 or so clones, around nine tenths of them appearing once. J was trimmed by 0 bases and V by 6 bases; bases with no gene match: 4. The CDR3 totals 15 residues. Per germline, CDR1 MNHEY and CDR2 SVGAGI. V gene TRBV6-5 combines with J gene TRBJ1-1; TRBD1 matches at 10 bases. The sample comprised peripheral blood. This receptor was obtained from a woman aged 60-75 years with acute or convalescent COVID-19. In nucleotides, the CDR3 is TGTGCCAGCAGGCCGGGACAGGGGATGAACACTGAAGCTTTCTTT. Protein product: CASRPGQGMNTEAFF.